The text below deals with one TCR beta chain. Its antigen is not known. This sample is part of a study of blood T cells in healthy people across ages. Study findings and constraints: Significant beta diversity loss was already apparent by age approximately 40, declining roughly linearly.

A second PCR of 7 to 11 cycles used a sample-barcoded 5' primer and a J-beta primer mix. From the 5' RACE reads, TCRdb called clonotypes with MiXCR, one entry per CDR3 protein. Here the sample spans 1.8 million or so distinct CDR3 sequences, about two fifths being singletons. Isolation of PBMCs gave at least 6 million cells per sample. This CDR3 region has 14 residues. The germline V gene has CDR1 DFQATT and CDR2 SNEGSKA (reference sequence). V lost 0 bases and J lost 5, with 14 bases in between. The source of this sequence is a human donor in good health. Sequencing input: blood. The rearrangement joins TRBV20-1 to TRBJ2-7; possibly TRBD2 for D (6 bases). CDR3 in amino acids: CSARDLGGRDEQYF. The CDR3 bases are TGCAGTGCTAGAGATCTGGGGGGTCGGGACGAGCAGTACTTC.